The 16 T cell receptor beta chains given below trace back to one sample, sequenced in a study of T cells in Graves' hyperthyroidism and ophthalmopathy. TCR beta CDR3 regions were amplified from RNA transcripts. First-round RT-PCR targeting the TCR CDR3 was performed with the HTBI primer set. One entry per CDR3 protein results from TCRdb running MiXCR on the multiplex PCR reads. The sample yields approximately 560,000 distinct CDR3 sequences, 15% to 17% seen once. Sample: blood. Receptors originate from a woman aged 25-40 years with Graves' hyperthyroidism.

This clonotype turned up a few times. The chain couples TRBV10-3 to TRBJ1-2; TRBD1 might be the D (5 bases). The CDR3 is 14 amino acids. Germline V gives CDR1 ENHRY, CDR2 SYGVKD. Deletions cut 6 bases from V and 1 base from J, with 12 bases between. The CDR3 loop reads CAISAGLINYGYTF. DNA for the CDR3: TGTGCCATCAGCGCGGGACTGATTAACTATGGCTACACCTTC.

The chain links TRBV29-1 to TRBJ1-2; D might be TRBD1 (6 bases). Trimming stripped 0 bases from V and 7 bases from J, with 9 bases between. CDR3 length: 12 residues. CDR1 and CDR2 (germline): SQVTM, ANQGSEA. The CDR3 DNA is TGCAGCGTTGAAGATCAGGGGCTTGGCTACACCTTC. It encodes CSVEDQGLGYTF. The full variable domain, in which reference TRBV29-1 and TRBJ1-2 provide the parts outside the CDR3, is SAVISQKPSRDICQRGTSLTIQCQVDSQVTMMFWYRQQPGQSLTLIATANQGSEATYESGFVIDKFPISRPNLTFSTLTVSNMSPEDSSIYLCSVEDQGLGYTFGSGTRLTVV.

The genes are TRBV15 and TRBJ1-1; no clear D gene. This CDR3 contains 14 residues. Germline-derived CDR1 and CDR2 are LNHNV and YYDKDF (reference sequence). V lost 0 bases and J lost 9, with 14 bases in between. Here the CDR3 DNA reads TGTGCCACCAGCAGAGAGGGCCAGGCGGCTAAAGCTTTCTTT. Translated, it gives CATSREGQAAKAFF.

This chain links TRBV4-1 with TRBJ2-7; 9 bases map to TRBD2. V shed 6 bases, J shed 4 bases, and the junction held 7 bases outside the gene matches. The CDR3 spans 14 residues. Germline loops: CDR1 MGHRA, CDR2 YSYEKL. The CDR3 here is CASSDGLAGYEQYF. The CDR3 nucleotides are TGCGCCAGCAGTGACGGGCTAGCGGGATACGAGCAGTACTTC.

This chain joins TRBV4-1 and TRBJ2-3; TRBD2 agrees at 13 bases. J was trimmed by 2 bases and V by 4 bases; bases with no gene match: 6. From germline, CDR1 is MGHRA and CDR2 YSYEKL. The CDR3 has 17 amino acids. The CDR3: CASSPTTSGRTTDTQYF. CDR3 in DNA: TGCGCCAGCAGCCCAACGACTAGCGGGAGGACCACAGATACGCAGTATTTT.

The V gene is TRBV6-2 or TRBV6-3, the J gene TRBJ2-1; the D gene is possibly TRBD2 (5 bases). The CDR3 is 15 amino acids. Germline V gene lookup returns CDR1 MNHEY and CDR2 SVGEGT. V lost 2 bases and J 3 bases, leaving 11 bases between the germline ends. The CDR3 region has the DNA TGTGCCAGCAGTTACCGCGGACTTTACTACAATGAGCAGTTCTTC. As protein: CASSYRGLYYNEQFF.

There are many counts of this clonotype. The chain has TRBV5-1 and TRBJ2-7, with 7 bases identical to TRBD2. V gave up 2 bases and J gave up 3 bases; unmatched junction bases: 11. CDR3 length: 16 residues. CDR1 SGHRS and CDR2 YFSETQ come from the germline V gene. CDR3 loop: CASSFGRTPSSYEQYF. The CDR3 DNA sequence: TGCGCCAGCAGCTTCGGGAGGACGCCAAGTAGCTACGAGCAGTACTTC.

Ten or more counts support this clonotype. V usage is TRBV18 and J usage is TRBJ2-5, with 9 bases matching TRBD1. J gave up 4 bases and V 3 bases, and 3 bases lay outside the gene matches. Looked up from germline, CDR1 is KGHSH and CDR2 is LQKENI. There are 14 residues in the CDR3. CDR3 protein: CASSPRTGAETQYF. In DNA form, the CDR3 reads TGTGCCAGCTCACCCCGGACAGGGGCAGAGACCCAGTACTTC.

A word on this clonotype: A much larger clone lies a single base off, so this may be a read error. This chain joins TRBV12-3 or TRBV12-4 and TRBJ2-7; D unclear. The CDR3 extends over 13 amino acids. The CDR3 is CASTSRSSYEQHF. Written as DNA, the CDR3 is TGTGCCAGCACGTCTAGGAGCTCCTACGAGCAGCACTTC.

This clonotype was observed at least ten times. The V gene is TRBV6-1, the J gene TRBJ2-7, with 7 bases identical to TRBD1. V shed 5 bases, J shed 2 bases, and the junction held 9 bases outside the gene matches. The CDR3 runs to 15 residues. Germline loops: CDR1 MNHNS, CDR2 SASEGT. The CDR3: CASSYETGDTYEQYF. CDR3 DNA sequence: TGTGCCAGCAGTTACGAAACAGGGGACACCTACGAGCAGTACTTC.

This clonotype occurred many times. The chain has TRBV5-5 and TRBJ1-2; 10 bases are shared with TRBD1. CDR1 and CDR2 from the germline V gene are SGHKS and YYEKEE (reference sequence). The CDR3 spans 14 residues. V lost 1 base to trimming and J lost 7 bases; unmatched junction nucleotides: 4. The CDR3 loop is CASSLLGQGGGYTF. For the CDR3, the DNA is TGTGCCAGCAGCTTGCTAGGACAGGGGGGTGGCTACACCTTC. The whole variable domain, filled in from reference TRBV5-5 and TRBJ1-2, reads DAGVTQSPTHLIKTRGQQVTLRCSPISGHKSVSWYQQVLGQGPQFIFQYYEKEERGRGNFPDRFSARQFPNYSSELNVNALLLGDSALYLCASSLLGQGGGYTFGSGTRLTVV.

This rearrangement joins TRBV6-2 or TRBV6-3 to TRBJ1-2; D may be TRBD1 (6 bases). The V end lost 6 bases, the J end lost 5 bases, and 19 bases lay between the germline ends. CDR1 is MNHEY and CDR2 is SVGEGT in the germline V gene. This CDR3 region has 15 residues. In DNA, the CDR3 is TGTGCCAGCAGCCCCCGGTGGGACAAGCCTTATGGCTACACCTTC. Protein sequence: CASSPRWDKPYGYTF.

There are many counts of this clonotype. The V call is TRBV7-2, the J call TRBJ2-1; the D gene is possibly TRBD1 (5 bases). The CDR3 contains 17 residues. Germline values: CDR1 SGHTA, CDR2 FQGNSA. The germline V and J ends were trimmed by 0 bases and 2 bases, with 14 bases remaining between them. CDR3 region: CASSLAVTATPYNEQFF. DNA of the CDR3: TGTGCCAGCAGCTTAGCGGTGACAGCCACCCCCTACAATGAGCAGTTCTTC.

V and J are TRBV29-1 and TRBJ1-1; D uncertain. V dropped 4 bases and J dropped 4 bases, with 13 bases sitting between them. Germline CDR1 reads SQVTM; CDR2 reads ANQGSEA. This CDR3 region has 13 residues. The CDR3 DNA reads TGCAGCGTTGGGGCCGCCGGTTCCACTGAAGCTTTCTTT. Protein: CSVGAAGSTEAFF.

This clonotype has at least ten counts. The chain couples TRBV30 to TRBJ2-3, with TRBD2 identical over 10 bases. The ends lost 5 bases at V and 2 bases at J; junction bases unmatched: 7. This CDR3 comprises 15 residues. The germline CDR1 and CDR2 sequences are GTSNPN and SVGIG (reference sequence). The CDR3 coding sequence is TGTGCCTGGGGATCGAGCGGGAGGGACACAGATACGCAGTATTTT. It codes for CAWGSSGRDTDTQYF.

This chain connects TRBV30 to TRBJ2-7; 14 bases fit TRBD2. The CDR3 is 15 residues long. Germline assignment: CDR1 GTSNPN and CDR2 SVGIG (reference sequence). Losses at the gene ends were 3 bases for V and 4 bases for J; bases not matched to a gene: 5. The CDR3 DNA is TGTGCCTGGAGCCGTGGGACTAGCGGGAGTTACGAGCAGTACTTC. As protein: CAWSRGTSGSYEQYF.